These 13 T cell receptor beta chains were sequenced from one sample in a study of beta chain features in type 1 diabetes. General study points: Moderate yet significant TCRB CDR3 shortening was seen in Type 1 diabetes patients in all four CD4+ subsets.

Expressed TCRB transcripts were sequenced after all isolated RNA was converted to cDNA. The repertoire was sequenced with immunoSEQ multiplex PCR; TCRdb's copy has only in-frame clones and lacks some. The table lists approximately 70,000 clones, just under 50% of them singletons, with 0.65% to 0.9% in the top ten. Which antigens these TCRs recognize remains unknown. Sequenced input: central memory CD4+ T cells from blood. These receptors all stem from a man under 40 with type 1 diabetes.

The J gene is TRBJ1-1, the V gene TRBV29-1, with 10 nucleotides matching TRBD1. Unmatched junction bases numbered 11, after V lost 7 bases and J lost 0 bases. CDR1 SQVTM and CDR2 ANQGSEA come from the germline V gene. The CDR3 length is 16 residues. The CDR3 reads CSATTGGAGMNTEAFF. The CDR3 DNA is TGCAGCGCTACGACAGGGGGCGCCGGTATGAACACTGAAGCTTTCTTT.

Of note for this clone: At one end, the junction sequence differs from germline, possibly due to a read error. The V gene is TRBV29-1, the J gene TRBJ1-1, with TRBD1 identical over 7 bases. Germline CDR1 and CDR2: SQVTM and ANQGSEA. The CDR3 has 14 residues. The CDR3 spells CSVAPDRMNTETFF. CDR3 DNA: TGCAGCGTTGCACCGGACAGGATGAACACTGAAACTTTCTTT.

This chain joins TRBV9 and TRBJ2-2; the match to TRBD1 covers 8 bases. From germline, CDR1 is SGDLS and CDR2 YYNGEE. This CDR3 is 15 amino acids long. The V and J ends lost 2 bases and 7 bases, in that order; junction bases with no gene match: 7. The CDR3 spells CASSVLDRGGGELFF. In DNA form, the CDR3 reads TGTGCCAGCAGCGTCCTAGACAGGGGAGGCGGGGAGCTGTTTTTT.

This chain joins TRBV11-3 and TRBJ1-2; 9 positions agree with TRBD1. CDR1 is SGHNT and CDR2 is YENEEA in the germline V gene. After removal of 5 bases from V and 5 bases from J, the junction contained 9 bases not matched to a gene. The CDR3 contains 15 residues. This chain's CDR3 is CASSPRTGAVYGYTF. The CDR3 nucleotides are TGTGCCAGCAGCCCCCGGACAGGGGCCGTATATGGCTACACCTTC.

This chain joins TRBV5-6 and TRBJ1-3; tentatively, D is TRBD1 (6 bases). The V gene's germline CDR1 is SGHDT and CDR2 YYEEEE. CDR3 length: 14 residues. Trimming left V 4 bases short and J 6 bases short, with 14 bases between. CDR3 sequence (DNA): TGTGCCAGCAGCGGCGGGGGGACAATAAACACCATATATTTT. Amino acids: CASSGGGTINTIYF.

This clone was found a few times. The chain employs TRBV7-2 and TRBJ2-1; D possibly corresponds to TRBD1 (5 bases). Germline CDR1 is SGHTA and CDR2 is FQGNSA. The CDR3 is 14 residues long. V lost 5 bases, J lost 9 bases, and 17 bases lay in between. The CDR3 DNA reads TGTGCCAGCAGCCCCACCCTAGACAGAGGTGAGCAGTTCTTC. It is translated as CASSPTLDRGEQFF.

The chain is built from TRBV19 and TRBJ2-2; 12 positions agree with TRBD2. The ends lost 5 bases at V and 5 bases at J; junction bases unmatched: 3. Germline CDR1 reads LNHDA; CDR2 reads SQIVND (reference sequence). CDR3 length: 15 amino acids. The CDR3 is CASSQLAGGTGELFF. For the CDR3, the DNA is TGTGCCAGTAGTCAACTAGCGGGGGGTACCGGGGAGCTGTTTTTT.

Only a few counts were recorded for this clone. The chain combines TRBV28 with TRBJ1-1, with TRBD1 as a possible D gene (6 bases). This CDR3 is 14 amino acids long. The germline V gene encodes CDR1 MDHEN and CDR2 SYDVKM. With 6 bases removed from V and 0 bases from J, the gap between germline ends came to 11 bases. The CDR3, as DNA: TGTGCCAGCAGCCCGGGACAAATGAACACTGAAGCTTTCTTT. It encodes CASSPGQMNTEAFF.

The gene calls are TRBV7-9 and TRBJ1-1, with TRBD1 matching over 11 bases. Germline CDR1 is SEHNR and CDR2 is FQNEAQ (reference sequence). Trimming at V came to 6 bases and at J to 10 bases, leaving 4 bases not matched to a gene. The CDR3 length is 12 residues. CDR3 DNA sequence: TGTGCCAGCAGGGGGACAGGGGGGGTAGCTTTCTTT. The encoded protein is CASRGTGGVAFF.

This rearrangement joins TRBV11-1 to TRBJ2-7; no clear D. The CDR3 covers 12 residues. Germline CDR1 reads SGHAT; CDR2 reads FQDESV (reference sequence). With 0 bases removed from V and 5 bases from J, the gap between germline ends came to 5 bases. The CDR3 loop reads CASSLASDEQYF. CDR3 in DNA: TGTGCCAGCAGCTTAGCTTCGGACGAGCAGTACTTC.

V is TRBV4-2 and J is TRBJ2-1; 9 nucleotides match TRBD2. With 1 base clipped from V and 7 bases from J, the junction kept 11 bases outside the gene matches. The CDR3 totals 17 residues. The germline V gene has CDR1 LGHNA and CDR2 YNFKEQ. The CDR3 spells CASSQGVAGGPGNEQFF. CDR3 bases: TGTGCCAGCAGCCAAGGGGTTGCGGGAGGGCCGGGAAATGAGCAGTTCTTC.

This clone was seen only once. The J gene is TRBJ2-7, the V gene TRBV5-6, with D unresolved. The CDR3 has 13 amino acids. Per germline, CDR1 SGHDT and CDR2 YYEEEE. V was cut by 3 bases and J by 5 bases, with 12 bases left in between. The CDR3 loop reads CASSSRVGDEQYF. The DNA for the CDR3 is TGTGCCAGCAGCTCTCGGGTGGGTGACGAGCAGTACTTC.

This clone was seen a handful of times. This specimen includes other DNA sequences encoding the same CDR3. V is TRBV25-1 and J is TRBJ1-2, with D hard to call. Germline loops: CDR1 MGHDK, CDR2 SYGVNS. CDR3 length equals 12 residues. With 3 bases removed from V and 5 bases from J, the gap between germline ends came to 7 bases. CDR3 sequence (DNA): TGTGCCAGCAGTGATCCGGGGTATGGCTACACCTTC. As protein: CASSDPGYGYTF.